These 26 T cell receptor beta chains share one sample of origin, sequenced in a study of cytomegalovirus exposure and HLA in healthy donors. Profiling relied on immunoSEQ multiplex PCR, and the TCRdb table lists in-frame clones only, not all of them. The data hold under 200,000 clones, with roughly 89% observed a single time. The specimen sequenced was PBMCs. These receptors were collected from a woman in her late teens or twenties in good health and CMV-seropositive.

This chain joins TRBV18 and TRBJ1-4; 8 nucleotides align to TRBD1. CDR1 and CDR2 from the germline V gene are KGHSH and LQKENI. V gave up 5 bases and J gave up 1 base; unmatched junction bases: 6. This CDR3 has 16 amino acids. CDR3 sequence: CASSSQGAVTNEKLFF. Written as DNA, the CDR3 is TGTGCCAGCTCATCTCAGGGGGCGGTAACTAATGAAAAACTGTTTTTT.

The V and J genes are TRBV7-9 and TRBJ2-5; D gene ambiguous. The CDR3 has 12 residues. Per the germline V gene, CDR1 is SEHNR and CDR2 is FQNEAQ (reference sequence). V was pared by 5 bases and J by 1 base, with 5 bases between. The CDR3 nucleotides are TGTGCCAGCAGCCCCATCCAAGAGACCCAGTACTTC. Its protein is CASSPIQETQYF.

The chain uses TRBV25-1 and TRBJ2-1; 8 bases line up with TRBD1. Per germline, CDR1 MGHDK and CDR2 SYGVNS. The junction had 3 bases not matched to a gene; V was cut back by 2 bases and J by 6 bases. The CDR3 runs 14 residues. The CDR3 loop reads CASSEQGAGNEQFF. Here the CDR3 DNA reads TGTGCCAGCAGTGAACAGGGGGCAGGCAATGAGCAGTTCTTC.

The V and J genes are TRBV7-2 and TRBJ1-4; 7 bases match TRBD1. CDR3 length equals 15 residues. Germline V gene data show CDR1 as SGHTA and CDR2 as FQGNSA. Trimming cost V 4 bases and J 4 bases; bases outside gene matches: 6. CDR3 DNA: TGTGCCAGCAGCTCTCACAGGGGTAATAATGAAAAACTGTTTTTT. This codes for CASSSHRGNNEKLFF.

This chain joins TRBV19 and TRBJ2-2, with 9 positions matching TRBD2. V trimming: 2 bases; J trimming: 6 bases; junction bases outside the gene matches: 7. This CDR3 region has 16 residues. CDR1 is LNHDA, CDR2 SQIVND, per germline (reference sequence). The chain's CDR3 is CASSIFAGGPPGELFF. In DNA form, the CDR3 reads TGTGCCAGTAGTATATTTGCGGGAGGGCCCCCCGGGGAGCTGTTTTTT.

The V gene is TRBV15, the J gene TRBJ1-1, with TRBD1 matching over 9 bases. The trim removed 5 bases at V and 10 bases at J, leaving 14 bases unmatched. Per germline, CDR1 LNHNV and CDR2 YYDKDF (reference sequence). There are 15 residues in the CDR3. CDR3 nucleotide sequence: TGTGCCACCAGCGGGGTTTGGAGGACAGGGGATGTAGCTTTCTTT. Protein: CATSGVWRTGDVAFF.

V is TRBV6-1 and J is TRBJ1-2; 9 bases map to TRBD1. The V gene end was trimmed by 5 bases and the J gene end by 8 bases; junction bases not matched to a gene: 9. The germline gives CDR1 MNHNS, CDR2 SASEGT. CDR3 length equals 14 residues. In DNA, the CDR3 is TGTGCCAGCAGTCCGGGACAGGGAGTTGGAGGCTACACCTTC. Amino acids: CASSPGQGVGGYTF.

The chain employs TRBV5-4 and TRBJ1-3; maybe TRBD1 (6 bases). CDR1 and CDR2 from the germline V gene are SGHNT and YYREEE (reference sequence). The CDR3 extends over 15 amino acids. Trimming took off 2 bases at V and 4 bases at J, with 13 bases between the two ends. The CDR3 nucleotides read TGTGCCAGCAGCTTCGAAACAGGGAGAGGAAACACCATATATTTT. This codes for CASSFETGRGNTIYF.

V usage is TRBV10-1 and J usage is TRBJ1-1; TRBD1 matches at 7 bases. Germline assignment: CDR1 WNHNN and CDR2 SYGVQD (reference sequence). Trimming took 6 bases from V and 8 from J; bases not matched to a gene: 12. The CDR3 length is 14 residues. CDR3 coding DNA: TGCGCCAGCAGCCGGGCTCTCAAGGGGGCAGAAGCTTTCTTT. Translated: CASSRALKGAEAFF.

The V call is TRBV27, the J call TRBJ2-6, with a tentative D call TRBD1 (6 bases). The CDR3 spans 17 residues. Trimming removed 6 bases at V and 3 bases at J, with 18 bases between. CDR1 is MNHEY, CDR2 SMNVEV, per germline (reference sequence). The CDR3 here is CASSKTQGILGANVLTF. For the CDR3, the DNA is TGTGCCAGCAGCAAAACACAGGGAATACTTGGGGCCAACGTCCTGACTTTC.

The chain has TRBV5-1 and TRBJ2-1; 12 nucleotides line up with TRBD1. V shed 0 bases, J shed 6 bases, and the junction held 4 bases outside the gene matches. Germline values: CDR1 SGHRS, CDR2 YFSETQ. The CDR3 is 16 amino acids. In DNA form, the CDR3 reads TGCGCCAGCAGCTTGGTTTGGGACAGGGGGCTCAATGAGCAGTTCTTC. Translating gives CASSLVWDRGLNEQFF.

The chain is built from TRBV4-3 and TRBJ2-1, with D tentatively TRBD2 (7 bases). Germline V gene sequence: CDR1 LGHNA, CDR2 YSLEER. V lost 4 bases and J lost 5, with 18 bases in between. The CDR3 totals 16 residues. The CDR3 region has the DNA TGCGCCAGCAGCCCCAACTACCTAGGGGGGGACAATGAGCAGTTCTTC. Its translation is CASSPNYLGGDNEQFF.

The CDR3 bases are TGTGCCAGCAGCTTTCGACAGGGGATCTATGGCTACACCTTC. This encodes CASSFRQGIYGYTF. The V gene is TRBV5-6, the J gene TRBJ1-2; 8 nucleotides line up with TRBD1. V lost 2 bases, J lost 4 bases, and 4 bases stayed unmatched. This CDR3 region has 14 residues. Germline values: CDR1 SGHDT, CDR2 YYEEEE.

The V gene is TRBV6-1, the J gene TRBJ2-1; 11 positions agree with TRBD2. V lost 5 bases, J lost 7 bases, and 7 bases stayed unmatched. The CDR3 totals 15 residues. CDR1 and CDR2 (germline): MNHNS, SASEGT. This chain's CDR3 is CASSLAGGLGNEQFF. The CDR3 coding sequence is TGTGCCAGCAGTTTAGCGGGAGGGTTGGGTAATGAGCAGTTCTTC.

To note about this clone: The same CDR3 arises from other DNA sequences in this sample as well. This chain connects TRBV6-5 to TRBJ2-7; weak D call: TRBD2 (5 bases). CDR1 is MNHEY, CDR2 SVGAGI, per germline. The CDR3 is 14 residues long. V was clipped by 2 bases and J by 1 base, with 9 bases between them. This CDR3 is CASSYSGPSYEQYF. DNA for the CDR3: TGTGCCAGCAGTTACAGCGGTCCTTCCTACGAGCAGTACTTC.

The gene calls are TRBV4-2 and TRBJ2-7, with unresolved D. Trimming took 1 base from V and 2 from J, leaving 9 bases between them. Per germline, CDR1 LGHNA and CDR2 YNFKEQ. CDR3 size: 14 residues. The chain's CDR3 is CASSQVTDPYEQYF. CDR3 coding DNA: TGTGCCAGCAGCCAAGTAACTGATCCCTACGAGCAGTACTTC.

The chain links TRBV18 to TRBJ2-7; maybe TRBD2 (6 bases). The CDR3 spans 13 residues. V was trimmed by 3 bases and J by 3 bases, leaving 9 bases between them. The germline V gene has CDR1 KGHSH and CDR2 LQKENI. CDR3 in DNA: TGTGCCAGCTCACCGGGACTGGGCTACGAGCAGTACTTC. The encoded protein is CASSPGLGYEQYF.

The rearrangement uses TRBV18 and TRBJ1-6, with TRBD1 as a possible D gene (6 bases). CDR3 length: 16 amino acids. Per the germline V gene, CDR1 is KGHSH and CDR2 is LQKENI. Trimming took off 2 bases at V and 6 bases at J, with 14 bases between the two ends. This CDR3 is CASSPTGRGGNSPLHF. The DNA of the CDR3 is TGTGCCAGCTCACCAACAGGGCGGGGGGGTAATTCACCCCTCCACTTT.

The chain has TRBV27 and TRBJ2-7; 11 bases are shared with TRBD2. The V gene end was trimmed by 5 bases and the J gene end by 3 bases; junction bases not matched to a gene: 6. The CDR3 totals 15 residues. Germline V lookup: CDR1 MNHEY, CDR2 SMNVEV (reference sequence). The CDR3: CASSPAGTSGYEQYF. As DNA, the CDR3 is TGTGCCAGCAGTCCTGCTGGGACTAGCGGCTACGAGCAGTACTTC.

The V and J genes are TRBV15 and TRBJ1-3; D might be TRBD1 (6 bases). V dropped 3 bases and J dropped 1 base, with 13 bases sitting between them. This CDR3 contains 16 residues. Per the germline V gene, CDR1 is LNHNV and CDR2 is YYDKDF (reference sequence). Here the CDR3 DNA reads TGTGCCACCAGCAGCGGACAGTCCCCATCTGGAAACACCATATATTTT. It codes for CATSSGQSPSGNTIYF.

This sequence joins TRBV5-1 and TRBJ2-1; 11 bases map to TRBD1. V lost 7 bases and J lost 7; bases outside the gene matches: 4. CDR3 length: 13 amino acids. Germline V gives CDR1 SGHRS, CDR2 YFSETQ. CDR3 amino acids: CASGQGAQNEQFF. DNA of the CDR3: TGCGCCAGCGGACAGGGGGCTCAAAATGAGCAGTTCTTC. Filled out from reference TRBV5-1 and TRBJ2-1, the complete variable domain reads KAGVTQTPRYLIKTRGQQVTLSCSPISGHRSVSWYQQTPGQGLQFLFEYFSETQRNKGNFPGRFSGRQFSNSRSEMNVSTLELGDSALYLCASGQGAQNEQFFGPGTRLTVL.

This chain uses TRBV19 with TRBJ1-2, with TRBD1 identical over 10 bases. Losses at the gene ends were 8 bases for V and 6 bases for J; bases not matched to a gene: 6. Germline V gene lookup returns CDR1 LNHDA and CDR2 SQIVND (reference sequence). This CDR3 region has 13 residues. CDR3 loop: CASWTGGVDGYTF. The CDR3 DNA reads TGTGCCAGTTGGACAGGGGGAGTGGATGGCTACACCTTC.

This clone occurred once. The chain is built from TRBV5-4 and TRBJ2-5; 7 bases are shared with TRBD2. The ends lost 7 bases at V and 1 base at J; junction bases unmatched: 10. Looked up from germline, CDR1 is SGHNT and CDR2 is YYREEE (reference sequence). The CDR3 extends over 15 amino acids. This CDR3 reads CASRDQRGSQETQYF. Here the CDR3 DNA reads TGTGCCAGCCGAGACCAGCGGGGATCCCAAGAGACCCAGTACTTC.

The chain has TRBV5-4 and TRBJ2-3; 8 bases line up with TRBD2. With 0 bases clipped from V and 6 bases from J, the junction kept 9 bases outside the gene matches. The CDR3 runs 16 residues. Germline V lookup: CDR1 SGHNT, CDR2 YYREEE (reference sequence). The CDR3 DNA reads TGTGCCAGCAGCTTGGGGTCGGGAGGGCCCTCCGATACGCAGTATTTT. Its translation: CASSLGSGGPSDTQYF.

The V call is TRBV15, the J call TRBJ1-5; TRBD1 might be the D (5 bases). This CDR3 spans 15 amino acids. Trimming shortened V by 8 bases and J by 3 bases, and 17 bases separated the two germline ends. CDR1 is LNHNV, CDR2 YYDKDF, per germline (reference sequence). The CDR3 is CATSLPGGINQPQHF. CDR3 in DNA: TGTGCCACCTCCCTCCCGGGGGGGATCAATCAGCCCCAGCATTTT.

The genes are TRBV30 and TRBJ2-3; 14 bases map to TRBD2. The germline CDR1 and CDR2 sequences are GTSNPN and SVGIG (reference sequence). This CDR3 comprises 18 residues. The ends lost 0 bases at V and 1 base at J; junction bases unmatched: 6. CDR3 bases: TGTGCCTGGAGTGTGGGACTAGCGGGGGTCCCGGGCACAGATACGCAGTATTTT. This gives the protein CAWSVGLAGVPGTDTQYF.